This TCR beta chain is from a study of shared clonotypes between healthy human individuals. Assay used: immunoSEQ multiplex PCR; TCRdb lists only in-frame clones, some missing. The sample yields approximately 740,000 clones, under 80% seen once. Trimming pared 4 bases from V and 1 base from J, leaving 18 bases between. The CDR3 totals 17 residues. The germline V gene encodes CDR1 LGHNA and CDR2 YNFKEQ. V gene TRBV4-2 combines with J gene TRBJ2-3, with D perhaps TRBD1 (6 bases). The sample taken for sequencing was memory CD4+ T cells sorted from blood. Described subset: CD45RA-negative fraction. This receptor was taken from a woman aged 25-40 years in good health. The CDR3 DNA is TGTGCCAGCAGCCTACCTGGGGGCAGGAGACGCACAGATACGCAGTATTTT. Amino acids: CASSLPGGRRRTDTQYF.